The 9 T cell receptor beta chains below all came from one sample that was sequenced in a study of T-cell reconstitution after alpha-beta-depleted transplantation in children. It was with unique molecular identifiers that the TCRbeta library was prepared. Each CDR3 protein is one row after TCRdb ran MiXCR on the PCR reads. This table has about 72,000 distinct CDR3 sequences, about 7% appearing once. This material consisted of PBMCs from the stem cell graft donor, taken from the stem cell graft. The receptors shown here come from a human donor who donated a stem cell graft to a child with acute lymphoblastic leukemia.

This clonotype was detected only a few times. The chain combines TRBV27 with TRBJ2-3; TRBD2 is a possible D gene (5 bases). V shed 2 bases and J shed 2 bases, with 14 bases lying between them. The CDR3 extends over 16 amino acids. Germline loops: CDR1 MNHEY, CDR2 SMNVEV (reference sequence). The CDR3 sequence: CASSLGSLGATDTQYF. As DNA, the CDR3 is TGTGCCAGCAGTTTAGGATCACTAGGAGCCACAGATACGCAGTATTTT.

This clonotype was counted many times. The chain is built from TRBV24-1 and TRBJ2-1; no clear D. The germline gives CDR1 KGHDR, CDR2 SFDVKD. V dropped 6 bases and J dropped 10 bases, with 12 bases sitting between them. This CDR3 spans 12 amino acids. This CDR3 reads CATSLAHGEQFF. The CDR3, as DNA: TGTGCCACCAGTCTCGCCCATGGGGAGCAGTTCTTC.

This clonotype was seen a few times. The gene calls are TRBV28 and TRBJ2-1, with 8 bases that match TRBD2. This CDR3 spans 16 amino acids. Germline V gene lookup returns CDR1 MDHEN and CDR2 SYDVKM. The trim removed 4 bases at V and 6 bases at J, leaving 11 bases unmatched. The CDR3 spells CASSSPSGSSLNEQFF. The CDR3 nucleotides read TGTGCCAGCAGTTCCCCAAGCGGGAGTAGCCTCAATGAGCAGTTCTTC.

This clonotype was seen only a few times. This chain joins TRBV19 and TRBJ2-7, with D perhaps TRBD2 (6 bases). V was cut by 1 base and J by 1 base, with 11 bases left in between. The CDR3 runs to 15 residues. Germline V CDR1 and CDR2: LNHDA, SQIVND (reference sequence). The CDR3 is CASSIVDGTSYEQYF. In DNA, the CDR3 is TGTGCCAGTAGTATAGTGGACGGGACTTCCTACGAGCAGTACTTC.

This chain links TRBV19 with TRBJ2-7; D is tentatively TRBD1 or TRBD2 (5 bases each). Trimming left V 1 base short and J 2 bases short, with 12 bases between. This CDR3 spans 15 amino acids. Germline CDR1 reads LNHDA; CDR2 reads SQIVND (reference sequence). The CDR3 protein is CASSIATGPTYEQYF. Here the CDR3 DNA reads TGTGCCAGTAGTATAGCGACGGGGCCGACCTACGAGCAGTACTTC. The whole variable domain, remainder taken from reference TRBV19 and TRBJ2-7, is DGGITQSPKYLFRKEGQNVTLSCEQNLNHDAMYWYRQDPGQGLRLIYYSQIVNDFQKGDIAEGYSVSREKKESFPLTVTSAQKNPTAFYLCASSIATGPTYEQYFGPGTRLTVT.

This clonotype has a handful of counts. The chain uses TRBV10-2 and TRBJ2-7; D remains ambiguous. V gave up 6 bases and J gave up 4 bases, with 10 bases separating them. The CDR3 totals 12 residues. Germline CDR1 and CDR2: WSHSY and SAAADI. CDR3 nucleotides: TGCGCCAGCAGGGGGTTGGCATACGAGCAGTACTTC. Translation gives CASRGLAYEQYF.

This clonotype has at least ten counts. This rearrangement joins TRBV19 to TRBJ1-1, with 8 bases lining up with TRBD1. Trimming cost V 5 bases and J 2 bases; bases outside gene matches: 7. From germline, CDR1 is LNHDA and CDR2 SQIVND (reference sequence). The CDR3 has 15 amino acids. DNA of the CDR3: TGTGCCAGTAGTTCCACGACAGGGGCTAACACTGAAGCTTTCTTT. This translates into CASSSTTGANTEAFF.

This clonotype has a count of ten or more. This rearrangement joins TRBV11-2 to TRBJ2-2, with D perhaps matching TRBD1 (5 bases). The CDR3 is 15 amino acids. The ends were cut back, 3 bases at V and 9 bases at J, with 17 bases in the middle. Germline-derived CDR1 and CDR2 are SGHAT and FQNNGV. CDR3 region: CASSFEALGRRELFF. For the CDR3, the DNA is TGTGCCAGCAGCTTTGAGGCCTTGGGGCGGAGGGAGCTGTTTTTT. Variable domain in full (rest from reference TRBV11-2 and TRBJ2-2): EAGVAQSPRYKIIEKRQSVAFWCNPISGHATLYWYQQILGQGPKLLIQFQNNGVVDDSQLPKDRFSAERLKGVDSTLKIQPAKLEDSAVYLCASSFEALGRRELFFGEGSRLTVL.

The chain couples TRBV28 to TRBJ2-7; D remains unclear. The CDR3 contains 11 residues. CDR1 and CDR2 from the germline V gene are MDHEN and SYDVKM. V gave up 11 bases and J gave up 2 bases, with 10 bases separating them. In DNA, the CDR3 is TGTGCCTTCAGTTTAACCTACGAGCAGTACTTC. As protein: CAFSLTYEQYF. The full variable domain, completed using reference TRBV28 and TRBJ2-7, is DVKVTQSSRYLVKRTGEKVFLECVQDMDHENMFWYRQDPGLGLRLIYFSYDVKMKEKGDIPEGYSVSREKKERFSLILESASTNQTSMYLCAFSLTYEQYFGPGTRLTVT.